A selection of T cell receptor beta chains follows, all from one sample in a study of blood T cell repertoires in COVID-19. TCRdb keeps only in-frame clones here, not all; method: immunoSEQ multiplex PCR. The top ten clones hold 7.5% to 10% of a sample with about 280,000 clones, 83% of them seen once. Sequencing was carried out using peripheral blood. These receptors were taken from a woman between 45 and 60 years old who had recovered from COVID-19. The CDR3 runs from the conserved cysteine through the conserved F or W. The D gene is left open where the match is weak. Clone size is stated in some rows and not others, as once, few, many or a class when expanded.

>TRBD1|TRBJ1-5|TRBV2|.
CASSETGSDQPQHF
TGTGCCAGCAGCGAGACAGGGAGCGATCAGCCCCAGCATTTT
>.|TRBJ1-1|TRBV6-2/TRBV6-3|.
CASSPGAVLVTEAFF
TGTGCCAGCAGCCCGGGGGCAGTTCTGGTCACTGAAGCTTTCTTT
>TRBD1|TRBJ2-1|TRBV19|once
CASHRTGLQNEQFF
TGTGCCAGCCATCGGACAGGCCTTCAAAATGAGCAGTTCTTC
>.|TRBJ2-6|TRBV27|.
CASSHRGGGANVLTF
TGTGCCAGCAGTCACAGGGGAGGTGGGGCCAACGTCCTGACTTTC
>TRBD1|TRBJ1-2|TRBV12-3/TRBV12-4|.
CASSPGQYYGYTF
TGTGCCAGCAGTCCGGGACAGTACTATGGCTACACCTTC
>.|TRBJ2-5|TRBV7-2|.
CASSLSQGGETQYF
TGTGCCAGCAGCCTTTCACAGGGGGGGGAGACCCAGTACTTC
>.|TRBJ2-5|TRBV28|.
CASSRTGVQETQYF
TGTGCCAGCAGCCGGACGGGAGTCCAAGAGACCCAGTACTTC
>.|TRBJ1-6|TRBV18|.
CASSPAVGSRSYNSPLHF
TGTGCCAGCTCACCAGCCGTCGGGAGTAGGTCCTATAATTCACCCCTCCACTTT
>.|TRBJ1-4|TRBV29-1|.
CSASRPSEKLFF
TGCAGCGCTTCTCGTCCCTCCGAAAAACTGTTTTTT
>.|TRBJ2-7|TRBV28|few
CASSLGRVYEQYF
TGTGCCAGCAGTTTGGGCAGGGTGTACGAGCAGTACTTC
>TRBD1|TRBJ1-5|TRBV6-6|once
CASSYSPGTGDQPQHF
TGTGCCAGCAGTTACTCACCTGGGACAGGGGATCAGCCCCAGCATTTT
>TRBD2|TRBJ2-7|TRBV7-9|.
CASRPTSGKNYEQYF
TGTGCCAGCAGACCGACTAGCGGGAAAAACTACGAGCAGTACTTC
>.|TRBJ2-7|TRBV5-1|.
CASSRKTGEGHYEQYF
TGCGCCAGCAGCAGGAAGACAGGGGAGGGTCATTACGAGCAGTACTTC
>TRBD1|TRBJ1-2|TRBV28|few
CASSSGQGALAYGYTF
TGTGCCAGCAGTTCGGGACAGGGGGCGTTAGCCTATGGCTACACCTTC
>TRBD1|TRBJ1-5|TRBV27|.
CASRGQAPQPQHF
TGTGCCAGCAGAGGACAGGCCCCTCAGCCCCAGCATTTT
>.|TRBJ2-7|TRBV7-6|.
CASSGRTPHEQYF
TGTGCCAGCAGCGGACGGACTCCCCACGAGCAGTACTTC
>TRBD1|TRBJ2-1|TRBV4-3|.
CASSLPGQKQFF
TGCGCCAGCAGCCTACCGGGACAGAAGCAGTTCTTC
>.|TRBJ1-2|TRBV6-5|.
CASTAGQYYGYTF
TGTGCCAGCACCGCTGGACAGTACTATGGCTACACCTTC
>.|TRBJ2-1|TRBV19|.
CASSIGANYNEQFF
TGTGCCAGTAGTATAGGGGCGAACTACAATGAGCAGTTCTTC
>.|TRBJ1-6|TRBV30|.
CAWSVYEASPLHF
TGTGCCTGGAGTGTATACGAGGCTTCACCCCTCCACTTT
>TRBD2|TRBJ2-7|TRBV28|few
CASSLSGGGTYEQYF
TGTGCCAGCAGTTTAAGTGGCGGGGGGACCTACGAGCAGTACTTC
>.|TRBJ2-1|TRBV21-1|few
CARGTSGPSYNEQFF
TGTGCCAGGGGGACTAGCGGGCCTTCCTACAATGAGCAGTTCTTC
>.|TRBJ2-6|TRBV10-3|many
CAISETNSGANVLTF
TGTGCCATCAGTGAGACAAACTCTGGGGCCAACGTCCTGACTTTC
>TRBD1|TRBJ2-7|TRBV25-1|.
CASSQTGERSYEQYF
TGTGCCAGCAGTCAAACAGGGGAACGCTCCTACGAGCAGTACTTC
>TRBD2|TRBJ2-2|TRBV30|.
CAWSESGRAYTGELFF
TGTGCCTGGAGTGAAAGCGGGAGGGCCTACACCGGGGAGCTGTTTTTT
>TRBD1|TRBJ1-1|TRBV6-5|.
CASTSRQGGTEAFF
TGTGCCAGCACTTCCCGACAGGGAGGCACTGAAGCTTTCTTT
>.|TRBJ1-3|TRBV2|.
CASSERGDFGNTIYF
TGTGCCAGCAGTGAAAGAGGAGACTTTGGAAACACCATATATTTT
>.|TRBJ2-1|TRBV10-3|few
CAISDLSLVNEQFF
TGTGCCATCAGTGACCTCTCACTAGTGAATGAGCAGTTCTTC
>TRBD1|TRBJ1-5|TRBV5-1|once
CASSLGGQGNQPQHF
TGCGCCAGCAGCTTGGGGGGACAGGGAAATCAGCCCCAGCATTTT